The 30 T cell receptor beta chains below were found in one sample sequenced in a study of shared clonotypes between healthy human individuals. It was CD45RO-negative cells, positively selected for CCR7, that made up naive CD8 cells, with terminally differentiated effector memory CD45RA+ cells excluded. Only in-frame clones appear in the TCRdb table, and some are missing; sequencing was by immunoSEQ multiplex PCR. The sample comprises about 800,000 clones, roughly 96% of which are singletons, and about 0.22% rests with the top ten. The sequencing sample was made of naive CD8+ T cells sorted from blood. Receptor source: a man aged 30-40 years in good health.

The chain combines TRBV10-3 with TRBJ1-4; no firm D call. From germline, CDR1 is ENHRY and CDR2 SYGVKD. V shed 1 base and J shed 7 bases, with 19 bases lying between them. This CDR3 is built from 17 residues. This CDR3 is CAISEFGSGLNSEKLFF. The CDR3 coding sequence is TGTGCCATCAGTGAGTTCGGATCGGGGTTAAATAGTGAAAAACTGTTTTTT.

The chain joins TRBV11-1 to TRBJ2-3; TRBD2 matches 7 bases. CDR1 is SGHAT, CDR2 FQDESV, per germline (reference sequence). The CDR3 spans 13 residues. Losses at the gene ends were 5 bases for V and 5 bases for J; bases not matched to a gene: 4. This chain's CDR3 is CASSPLAGDTQYF. The CDR3 DNA sequence: TGTGCCAGCAGCCCCTTAGCGGGAGATACGCAGTATTTT.

The CDR3 protein is CASSLRLQSNQPQHF. Here the CDR3 DNA reads TGTGCCAGCAGCTTACGACTGCAAAGCAATCAGCCCCAGCATTTT. The rearrangement links TRBV7-2 to TRBJ1-5, with no clear D. The CDR3 length is 15 residues. CDR1 and CDR2 from the germline V gene are SGHTA and FQGNSA. V was cut by 2 bases and J by 1 base, with 9 bases left in between.

This clone has a single count. This rearrangement joins TRBV2 to TRBJ2-7, with D maybe TRBD1 (6 bases). V dropped 3 bases and J dropped 0 bases, with 9 bases sitting between them. The CDR3 has 14 amino acids. CDR1 is SNHLY and CDR2 is FYNNEI in the germline V gene. The CDR3 here is CASSDTGISYEQYF. CDR3 sequence (DNA): TGTGCCAGCAGTGACACAGGGATCTCCTACGAGCAGTACTTC. Together with reference TRBV2 and TRBJ2-7, the CDR3 gives the full variable domain: EPEVTQTPSHQVTQMGQEVILRCVPISNHLYFYWYRQILGQKVEFLVSFYNNEISEKSEIFDDQFSVERPDGSNFTLKIRSTKLEDSAMYFCASSDTGISYEQYFGPGTRLTVT.

Regarding this clone: Other DNA sequences within the sample encode an identical CDR3. The chain links TRBV9 to TRBJ2-7; D remains ambiguous. The ends were cut back, 0 bases at V and 2 bases at J, with 6 bases in the middle. CDR1 is SGDLS and CDR2 is YYNGEE in the germline V gene. The CDR3 runs 13 residues. This chain's CDR3 is CASSVDGPYEQYF. CDR3 DNA: TGTGCCAGCAGCGTAGACGGACCCTACGAGCAGTACTTC. Full variable domain (outside the CDR3, taken from reference TRBV9 and TRBJ2-7): DSGVTQTPKHLITATGQRVTLRCSPRSGDLSVYWYQQSLDQGLQFLIQYYNGEERAKGNILERFSAQQFPDLHSELNLSSLELGDSALYFCASSVDGPYEQYFGPGTRLTVT.

This chain connects TRBV29-1 to TRBJ2-2, with 7 bases matching TRBD1. V shed 0 bases and J 7 bases; nucleotides not matched to a gene: 5. CDR1 and CDR2 (germline): SQVTM, ANQGSEA. The CDR3 covers 14 residues. CDR3 coding DNA: TGCAGCGTTGAAGAAGGGGACAGACTCGGGGAGCTGTTTTTT. Protein: CSVEEGDRLGELFF.

V and J are TRBV13 and TRBJ2-7; the D is unclear. The CDR3 runs to 13 residues. Germline V gives CDR1 PRHDT, CDR2 FYEKMQ (reference sequence). The V gene lost 5 bases and the J gene lost 0 bases, with 8 bases spanning the gap. In nucleotides, the CDR3 is TGTGCCAGCAGCCTCGGACCCTCCTACGAGCAGTACTTC. Translation gives CASSLGPSYEQYF.

The chain has TRBV6-4 and TRBJ2-3; tentatively, D is TRBD2 (6 bases). CDR1 and CDR2 from the germline V gene are MRHNA and SNTAGT. With 3 bases removed from V and 2 bases from J, the gap between germline ends came to 9 bases. The CDR3 spans 14 residues. The CDR3 is CASSEEGFTDTQYF. The CDR3 region has the DNA TGTGCCAGCAGTGAGGAGGGTTTCACAGATACGCAGTATTTT.

The V and J genes are TRBV7-9 and TRBJ2-1, with D possibly TRBD2 on 6 matching bases. Germline-derived CDR1 and CDR2 are SEHNR and FQNEAQ (reference sequence). The V end lost 5 bases, the J end lost 9 bases, and 14 bases lay between the germline ends. There are 13 residues in the CDR3. This CDR3 reads CASSDMGLGEQFF. The CDR3 DNA follows: TGTGCCAGCAGCGACATGGGACTTGGTGAGCAGTTCTTC.

The genes are TRBV7-8 and TRBJ2-1; 14 bases agree with TRBD2. The CDR3 sequence is 18 residues long. V was clipped by 4 bases and J by 2 bases; unmatched bases: 7. Germline V gives CDR1 SGHVS, CDR2 FQNEAQ. The CDR3 DNA sequence: TGTGCCAGCAGCTACTCCGGGACTAGCGGGGGTACCTACAATGAGCAGTTCTTC. The encoded protein is CASSYSGTSGGTYNEQFF.

The CDR3 DNA sequence: TGTGCCAGCAGTCCTAGTCGGGCGCAGTTTGGAGCTTTCTTT. Translation: CASSPSRAQFGAFF. This chain connects TRBV27 to TRBJ1-1; D not resolved. Deletions cut 5 bases from V and 10 bases from J, with 20 bases between. CDR3 length equals 14 residues. Germline V gene sequence: CDR1 MNHEY, CDR2 SMNVEV (reference sequence).

The chain couples TRBV5-5 to TRBJ1-1; 8 nucleotides match TRBD1. V gave up 4 bases and J gave up 8 bases; unmatched junction bases: 4. Germline CDR1 and CDR2: SGHKS and YYEKEE (reference sequence). The CDR3 is made up of 12 amino acids. In DNA, the CDR3 is TGTGCCAGCAGCCCCCAGGGGGCAGAAGCTTTCTTT. Protein: CASSPQGAEAFF.

The genes are TRBV5-1 and TRBJ2-7, with 10 bases lining up with TRBD2. The V and J ends lost 8 bases and 0 bases, in that order; junction bases with no gene match: 2. Germline V CDR1 and CDR2: SGHRS, YFSETQ. The CDR3 spans 13 residues. The CDR3 loop reads CASSSGSSYEQYF. The DNA for the CDR3 is TGCGCCAGTTCTAGCGGGAGCTCCTACGAGCAGTACTTC.

The CDR3, as DNA: TGCGCCAGCGGAGGTAGTGGGTCGTCCTACGAGCAGTACTTC. It yields the protein CASGGSGSSYEQYF. The V gene is TRBV5-1, the J gene TRBJ2-7; a possible D gene is TRBD2 (5 bases). The CDR3 runs to 14 residues. CDR1 and CDR2 (germline): SGHRS, YFSETQ. Trimming removed 7 bases at V and 1 base at J, with 15 bases between.

This sequence joins TRBV7-8 and TRBJ2-1, with unresolved D. CDR3 length: 18 amino acids. Trimming took off 3 bases at V and 0 bases at J, with 18 bases between the two ends. From germline, CDR1 is SGHVS and CDR2 FQNEAQ. The CDR3 DNA is TGTGCCAGCAGCTTTCAACCATTGCGGCCGAGCTCCTACAATGAGCAGTTCTTC. Translation gives CASSFQPLRPSSYNEQFF.

Concerning this clone itself: Different DNA sequences within this sample yield the same CDR3. The chain employs TRBV7-9 and TRBJ1-5; the D gene is possibly TRBD1 (6 bases). Germline loops: CDR1 SEHNR, CDR2 FQNEAQ (reference sequence). Trimming stripped 0 bases from V and 5 bases from J, with 8 bases between. The CDR3 runs to 14 residues. The CDR3 region has the DNA TGTGCCAGCAGCTTAGCAGGGGGGGATCAGCCCCAGCATTTT. Protein sequence: CASSLAGGDQPQHF.

This sequence joins TRBV7-9 and TRBJ2-5; TRBD1 is a possible D gene (6 bases). V gave up 5 bases and J gave up 5 bases, with 12 bases separating them. Germline CDR1 and CDR2: SEHNR and FQNEAQ (reference sequence). This CDR3 spans 13 amino acids. The CDR3, as DNA: TGTGCCAGCAGCCCTACTAGGGGGGAGACCCAGTACTTC. Protein product: CASSPTRGETQYF.

The chain joins TRBV9 to TRBJ2-5; 10 bases are shared with TRBD1. V was clipped by 4 bases and J by 4 bases; unmatched bases: 7. Germline V gives CDR1 SGDLS, CDR2 YYNGEE. The CDR3 runs 15 residues. In nucleotides, the CDR3 is TGTGCCAGCAGCTCTGGACAGGGGGTAGGAGAGACCCAGTACTTC. Its translation: CASSSGQGVGETQYF.

The chain joins TRBV28 to TRBJ2-7; the match to TRBD1 covers 11 bases. Per the germline V gene, CDR1 is MDHEN and CDR2 is SYDVKM. The CDR3 contains 15 residues. With V trimmed by 8 bases and J by 4 bases, 10 bases remained unmatched. The CDR3 nucleotides are TGTGCCAGCCTTCCCTGGGGACAGGGGGTATACGAGCAGTACTTC. Its protein product is CASLPWGQGVYEQYF.

This sequence joins TRBV6-1 and TRBJ2-1; 9 bases fit TRBD2. Per germline, CDR1 MNHNS and CDR2 SASEGT. This CDR3 spans 17 amino acids. V trimming: 2 bases; J trimming: 2 bases; junction bases outside the gene matches: 7. CDR3 bases: TGTGCCAGCAGTGAATATGGGCTAGCGGGGCCCTACAATGAGCAGTTCTTC. The encoded protein is CASSEYGLAGPYNEQFF.

This rearrangement joins TRBV27 to TRBJ1-5; D call uncertain. Germline values: CDR1 MNHEY, CDR2 SMNVEV (reference sequence). CDR3 size: 15 residues. With 6 bases removed from V and 0 bases from J, the gap between germline ends came to 12 bases. This CDR3 is CASSHSGDSNQPQHF. CDR3 in DNA: TGTGCCAGCAGCCATAGTGGGGATAGCAATCAGCCCCAGCATTTT.

The V call is TRBV7-9, the J call TRBJ2-7; 9 bases align to TRBD2. The CDR3 consists of 14 residues. Germline V CDR1 and CDR2: SEHNR, FQNEAQ (reference sequence). Trimming took 5 bases from V and 6 from J; bases not matched to a gene: 8. In DNA form, the CDR3 reads TGTGCCAGCAGCCATAGCGGGAGCGGTGGCGAGCAGTACTTC. Translated, it gives CASSHSGSGGEQYF. Combining the CDR3 with reference TRBV7-9 and TRBJ2-7 gives the whole variable domain DTGVSQNPRHKITKRGQNVTFRCDPISEHNRLYWYRQTLGQGPEFLTYFQNEAQLEKSRLLSDRFSAERPKGSFSTLEIQRTEQGDSAMYLCASSHSGSGGEQYFGPGTRLTVT.

This clone came up once. The J gene is TRBJ2-7, the V gene TRBV28; possible D gene TRBD1, 6 bases. V was cut by 7 bases and J by 2 bases, with 9 bases left in between. Germline lookup yields CDR1 MDHEN and CDR2 SYDVKM. The CDR3 has 12 residues. The CDR3 DNA is TGTGCCAGCACTGGGGACACCTACGAGCAGTACTTC. As protein: CASTGDTYEQYF. The entire variable domain, with the rest obtained from reference TRBV28 and TRBJ2-7, is as follows: DVKVTQSSRYLVKRTGEKVFLECVQDMDHENMFWYRQDPGLGLRLIYFSYDVKMKEKGDIPEGYSVSREKKERFSLILESASTNQTSMYLCASTGDTYEQYFGPGTRLTVT.

The chain uses TRBV2 and TRBJ1-2; tentatively, D is TRBD1 (5 bases). The germline CDR1 and CDR2 sequences are SNHLY and FYNNEI. V gave up 10 bases and J gave up 5 bases, with 17 bases separating them. The CDR3 loop spans 13 amino acids. This CDR3 reads CATPPGPSYGYTF. The CDR3 bases are TGTGCCACCCCTCCGGGACCCAGTTATGGCTACACCTTC. The whole variable domain, remainder taken from reference TRBV2 and TRBJ1-2, is EPEVTQTPSHQVTQMGQEVILRCVPISNHLYFYWYRQILGQKVEFLVSFYNNEISEKSEIFDDQFSVERPDGSNFTLKIRSTKLEDSAMYFCATPPGPSYGYTFGSGTRLTVV.

CDR3 DNA: TGCGCCAGCAGACGACAGGGAGGCCAAGAGACCCAGTACTTC. It codes for CASRRQGGQETQYF. The chain joins TRBV10-2 to TRBJ2-5; possibly TRBD1 for D (7 bases). Trimming stripped 6 bases from V and 1 base from J, with 12 bases between. CDR3 length: 14 amino acids. Per germline, CDR1 WSHSY and CDR2 SAAADI.

This chain connects TRBV27 to TRBJ2-3, with a possible D match to TRBD1 (6 bases). The germline V gene has CDR1 MNHEY and CDR2 SMNVEV (reference sequence). The CDR3 is 15 residues long. V shed 5 bases and J shed 4 bases, with 16 bases lying between them. CDR3 in amino acids: CASSVGLQGSDTQYF. The CDR3 DNA reads TGTGCCAGCAGTGTCGGCCTACAGGGTTCAGATACGCAGTATTTT.

This clone appeared a single time. The V gene is TRBV7-9, the J gene TRBJ2-7; D call uncertain. V lost 5 bases and J 6 bases, leaving 11 bases between the germline ends. This CDR3 contains 12 residues. Germline CDR1 and CDR2: SEHNR and FQNEAQ (reference sequence). In DNA, the CDR3 is TGTGCCAGCAGCCAACGGGCCTCCGAGCAGTACTTC. Residues: CASSQRASEQYF.

This sequence joins TRBV12-5 and TRBJ2-3, with D unresolved. The CDR3 length is 14 residues. V lost 2 bases to trimming and J lost 2 bases, with 8 bases between them. CDR1 LGHNT and CDR2 FRNRAP come from the germline V gene. CDR3 sequence: CASGLYGPTDTQYF. The CDR3 coding sequence is TGTGCTAGTGGTTTGTACGGCCCCACAGATACGCAGTATTTT.

This chain connects TRBV19 to TRBJ1-1; TRBD1 agrees at 11 bases. Germline loops: CDR1 LNHDA, CDR2 SQIVND (reference sequence). The CDR3 spans 17 residues. With 7 bases clipped from V and 7 bases from J, the junction kept 17 bases outside the gene matches. CDR3 residues: CASTWGQGGTRADEAFF. The CDR3 DNA reads TGTGCCAGTACCTGGGGACAGGGGGGGACTCGGGCCGATGAAGCTTTCTTT.

The V and J genes are TRBV7-9 and TRBJ1-5; the D gene is possibly TRBD1 (5 bases). Germline CDR1 is SEHNR and CDR2 is FQNEAQ (reference sequence). The V end lost 2 bases, the J end lost 3 bases, and 11 bases lay between the germline ends. The CDR3 has 15 amino acids. The CDR3 protein is CASSLLDSSNQPQHF. The CDR3, as DNA: TGTGCCAGCAGCTTACTCGACAGCTCCAATCAGCCCCAGCATTTT.